What follows are 19 T cell receptor beta chains derived from one specimen sequenced in a study of T cell changes during pregnancy in multiple sclerosis. The assay was immunoSEQ multiplex PCR, and TCRdb's table has in-frame clones only and misses some. The profile shows 55,000 or so clones, about 87% of them singletons. Source: CD4+ T cells from peripheral blood mononuclear cells, taken in the first trimester of pregnancy. The receptors derive from a female donor with multiple sclerosis, enrolled in a pregnancy study.

This clone has a handful of counts. V gene TRBV9 combines with J gene TRBJ2-3; 12 bases are a match to TRBD1. Germline CDR1 SGDLS, CDR2 YYNGEE. The V gene end was trimmed by 0 bases and the J gene end by 6 bases; junction bases not matched to a gene: 11. CDR3 length: 18 residues. CDR3: CASSVAPSGTGGGDTQYF. Written as DNA, the CDR3 is TGTGCCAGCAGCGTAGCCCCTTCCGGGACAGGGGGCGGTGATACGCAGTATTTT.

In its sample, this clone was seen once. V gene TRBV6-5 combines with J gene TRBJ1-4; the D gene is possibly TRBD1 (5 bases). CDR1 and CDR2 from the germline V gene are MNHEY and SVGAGI. V was cut by 8 bases and J by 7 bases, with 14 bases left in between. The CDR3 covers 13 residues. CDR3 amino acids: CASGRGVGEKLFF. CDR3 DNA sequence: TGTGCCAGCGGGAGGGGTGTAGGTGAAAAACTGTTTTTT.

CDR3 amino acids: CAWSFRGQNNQPQHF. CDR3 sequence (DNA): TGTGCCTGGAGTTTTAGGGGCCAGAATAATCAGCCCCAGCATTTT. The chain links TRBV30 to TRBJ1-5; D may be TRBD1 (5 bases). With 2 bases removed from V and 4 bases from J, the gap between germline ends came to 15 bases. Germline-derived CDR1 and CDR2 are GTSNPN and SVGIG (reference sequence). CDR3 length: 15 amino acids.

The chain links TRBV29-1 to TRBJ2-7; TRBD1 aligns across 7 bases. Germline V gene data show CDR1 as SQVTM and CDR2 as ANQGSEA. This CDR3 region has 13 residues. V shed 0 bases and J 5 bases; nucleotides not matched to a gene: 4. The CDR3 loop reads CSVEDRGWHEQYF. The CDR3 nucleotides are TGCAGCGTTGAAGACAGGGGGTGGCACGAGCAGTACTTC.

This clone was counted a single time. The rearrangement links TRBV28 to TRBJ2-1, with 11 positions matching TRBD2. This CDR3 region has 15 residues. The trim removed 8 bases at V and 4 bases at J, leaving 7 bases unmatched. CDR1 is MDHEN and CDR2 is SYDVKM in the germline V gene. This CDR3 is CASGKRLAGYNEQFF. CDR3 in DNA: TGTGCCAGCGGAAAGAGACTAGCGGGGTACAATGAGCAGTTCTTC.

This clone was observed a single time. The chain couples TRBV7-7 to TRBJ2-5; 13 bases fit TRBD2. Germline V gives CDR1 SSHAT, CDR2 FNYEAQ (reference sequence). CDR3 length: 15 residues. V was pared by 1 base and J by 4 bases, with 0 bases of the junction left unmatched. As DNA, the CDR3 is TGTGCCAGCAGCTTAGGACTAGCGGGGGGAGAGACCCAGTACTTC. Translation gives CASSLGLAGGETQYF. Together with reference TRBV7-7 and TRBJ2-5, the CDR3 gives the full variable domain: GAGVSQSPRYKVTKRGQDVTLRCDPISSHATLYWYQQALGQGPEFLTYFNYEAQPDKSGLPSDRFSAERPEGSISTLTIQRTEQRDSAMYRCASSLGLAGGETQYFGPGTRLLVL.

The gene calls are TRBV19 and TRBJ2-3; 10 nucleotides match TRBD2. The ends lost 7 bases at V and 4 bases at J; junction bases unmatched: 8. This CDR3 comprises 15 residues. Germline V lookup: CDR1 LNHDA, CDR2 SQIVND (reference sequence). The DNA for the CDR3 is TGTGCCAGTACCGATAGCGGGAGGAGGGCAGATACGCAGTATTTT. It specifies CASTDSGRRADTQYF.

This clone was found a few times. The rearrangement links TRBV10-2 to TRBJ2-7; 11 bases agree with TRBD2. The length of the CDR3 is 17 residues. With V trimmed by 6 bases and J by 3 bases, 13 bases remained unmatched. Germline V gene data show CDR1 as WSHSY and CDR2 as SAAADI. The CDR3 sequence: CASSPVPGLAADYEQYF. DNA of the CDR3: TGCGCCAGCAGCCCTGTCCCGGGACTAGCGGCCGACTACGAGCAGTACTTC.

In this sample, this clone turned up once. This chain links TRBV4-3 with TRBJ2-2; 13 bases align to TRBD2. CDR1 is LGHNA, CDR2 YSLEER, per germline. V gave up 1 base and J gave up 3 bases; unmatched junction bases: 11. CDR3 size: 20 residues. The CDR3 reads CASSQVTLMTSGGYTGELFF. In nucleotides, the CDR3 is TGCGCCAGCAGCCAAGTCACGCTTATGACTAGCGGGGGGTACACCGGGGAGCTGTTTTTT.

This clone was detected only a few times. The rearrangement links TRBV5-4 to TRBJ1-2; no definite D call. V was cut by 0 bases and J by 4 bases, with 7 bases left in between. Germline V gene data show CDR1 as SGHNT and CDR2 as YYREEE (reference sequence). The CDR3 is made up of 13 amino acids. The CDR3 DNA reads as TGTGCCAGCAGCTTGGCCGGGATCTATGGCTACACCTTC. It translates to CASSLAGIYGYTF.

The chain combines TRBV9 with TRBJ2-3; D uncertain. Germline V gene data show CDR1 as SGDLS and CDR2 as YYNGEE. The V end lost 0 bases, the J end lost 3 bases, and 11 bases lay between the germline ends. The CDR3 length is 15 residues. CDR3 in amino acids: CASSVGLPATDTQYF. CDR3 in DNA: TGTGCCAGCAGCGTAGGTCTTCCTGCGACAGATACGCAGTATTTT.

The rearrangement joins TRBV30 to TRBJ2-5; TRBD2 is a possible D gene (5 bases). This CDR3 has 13 amino acids. Germline CDR1 reads GTSNPN; CDR2 reads SVGIG (reference sequence). V dropped 2 bases and J dropped 5 bases, with 12 bases sitting between them. DNA of the CDR3: TGTGCCTGGAGTCGGGGTGGGGAGGAGACCCAGTACTTC. Protein sequence: CAWSRGGEETQYF.

This chain uses TRBV7-9 with TRBJ2-1, with 13 positions matching TRBD2. J gave up 7 bases and V 1 base, and 1 base lay outside the gene matches. The germline gives CDR1 SEHNR, CDR2 FQNEAQ (reference sequence). The length of the CDR3 is 15 residues. CDR3 nucleotide sequence: TGTGCCAGCAGCTTAGGGACTAGCGGGGGAAATGAGCAGTTCTTC. This codes for CASSLGTSGGNEQFF.

The chain couples TRBV13 to TRBJ2-1, with TRBD1 matching 11 bases. The ends lost 1 base at V and 9 bases at J; junction bases unmatched: 5. Germline V lookup: CDR1 PRHDT, CDR2 FYEKMQ (reference sequence). The CDR3 runs to 15 residues. DNA for the CDR3: TGTGCCAGCAGCTTAGACGGGACAGGGGGAGGTGAGCAGTTCTTC. Protein: CASSLDGTGGGEQFF.

CDR3 in amino acids: CASSGPTGVTEAFF. DNA for the CDR3: TGTGCCAGCAGTGGACCGACAGGGGTCACTGAAGCTTTCTTT. V gene TRBV6-1 combines with J gene TRBJ1-1, with TRBD1 matching 8 bases. The CDR3 has 14 amino acids. CDR1 and CDR2 (germline): MNHNS, SASEGT. Germline trimming cut 4 bases from V and 4 bases from J; bases unmatched to any gene: 5.

The rearrangement joins TRBV19 to TRBJ1-1; maybe TRBD1 (6 bases). V was cut by 6 bases and J by 2 bases, with 13 bases left in between. The CDR3 has 14 residues. Germline V CDR1 and CDR2: LNHDA, SQIVND (reference sequence). CDR3 sequence reads: CASRMDRLNTEAFF. The CDR3 nucleotides read TGTGCCAGTAGGATGGACAGACTCAACACTGAAGCTTTCTTT.

The chain combines TRBV9 with TRBJ2-1, with 7 bases lining up with TRBD1. The CDR3 contains 15 residues. The germline V gene encodes CDR1 SGDLS and CDR2 YYNGEE. The ends lost 0 bases at V and 5 bases at J; junction bases unmatched: 5. CDR3 nucleotides: TGTGCCAGCAGCGTAGTGGGACAGAGAAACAATGAGCAGTTCTTC. Protein: CASSVVGQRNNEQFF.

This clone was counted once. The gene calls are TRBV5-1 and TRBJ1-1; 7 bases fit TRBD1. The length of the CDR3 is 15 residues. Looked up from germline, CDR1 is SGHRS and CDR2 is YFSETQ. Trimming at V came to 0 bases and at J to 0 bases, leaving 2 bases not matched to a gene. CDR3 coding DNA: TGCGCCAGCAGCTTGGGACAGGGAATGAACACTGAAGCTTTCTTT. Translation: CASSLGQGMNTEAFF.

The V call is TRBV7-2, the J call TRBJ2-7, with D perhaps TRBD1 (5 bases). V was clipped by 5 bases and J by 1 base, with 9 bases between them. Per the germline V gene, CDR1 is SGHTA and CDR2 is FQGNSA. This CDR3 is 13 amino acids long. CDR3 protein: CASSVRVSYEQYF. CDR3 in DNA: TGTGCCAGCAGCGTCAGGGTTTCCTACGAGCAGTACTTC.